Listed here is a single T cell receptor (beta chain). What antigen it recognizes has not been identified. Base qualities are not at hand, and no much larger clone is one base apart. The data originate from a study of cytotoxic CD8 clonotypes in ibrutinib-treated CLL listed by TCRdb under 2021. In terms of the full investigation: The cohort included about 15 treatment-naive and ten to eleven relapsed/refractory patients; 17 to 18 were IGHV unmutated. All remission and progressive disease samples were collected while patients were still receiving ibrutinib. Longitudinal samples were available for about 30% of the roughly 90 trial participants. Cryopreserved peripheral blood mononuclear cells were collected at three points: before therapy, at response, and at either sustained remission or disease progression. Partial responses were observed in approximately 24 patients and complete responses in 2; after a median follow-up of around 64 months, remission was maintained in 15 or so patients and progression was observed in roughly twelve. On average, each sample had 255,043 productive templates and 94,082 productive rearrangements. Response samples were taken after a median of approximately 13 months on treatment, ranging from roughly 6 to 36 months. Summary of the overall study and its limitations: An increase in clonality was observed at ibrutinib response, with clonality remaining stable during sustained remission and falling back toward baseline at progression. Sustained-remission and progressing patients did not have matched sampling times, and lymph node repertoires were not examined. Public clonotypes were rare and either shrank or stayed stable during treatment, and the rise in clonality at ibrutinib response reflected expansion of private clonotypes. At baseline, clonality was higher than in age-matched healthy donors and showed a strong correlation with circulating CD8+ T-cell counts.

In light of the paper, this sample's time point label describes: 12 to 13 months on ibrutinib. For TCR beta library preparation, 2 to 2.5 micrograms of genomic DNA were isolated from cryopreserved PBMCs. High-throughput TCR beta sequencing was performed on longitudinal blood samples from CLL patients receiving ibrutinib monotherapy. The patients took part in an open-label, single-center phase 2 trial of ibrutinib monotherapy. The goal of deep resolution MiSeq sequencing was a depth between 1 in 1 million and 1 in 200,000 T cells, and coverage averaged 10x per clonotype. The immunoSEQ hsTCRB Kit was used to generate TCR beta libraries. The original pipeline was this. ImmunoSEQ Data Assistant and ImmunoSEQ Analyzer were used for data analysis, and V, D and J genes were assigned according to IMGT definitions. Clonality was computed as one minus normalized Shannon entropy of productive rearrangement frequencies, ranging from 0 to 1. Only overrepresented clonotypes making up at least 0.05% of each patient's repertoire were included in the public clonotype analysis. About a dozen age-matched healthy donor repertoires from immuneACCESS served as clonality controls. Drawn from immuneACCESS, this table holds only the in-frame rearrangements with V and J called that TCRdb kept. Clones are partly lost; checked studies trace under half to an unresolved V gene and leave the rest unexplained. From that table come the V and J calls and clone size; the DNA was used to work out D and trimming. This sample has approximately 70,000 clones in its table, and around nine tenths of those were observed once. The ten largest make up 3.1% of the sample.

The junction carries 16 bases between V and J, which are trimmed by 1 base and 0 bases respectively. The CDR1 and CDR2 encoded by the germline V gene are SGHTA and FQGTGA. The CDR3 sequence holds 19 residues, the cysteine and phenylalanine included. Solely the CDR3 DNA is kept, with 57 bases framed from the first base. This specimen consisted of PBMCs, obtained after 12 months of ibrutinib treatment. This receptor was obtained from a human donor with chronic lymphocytic leukemia. The V and J genes are TRBV7-3 and TRBJ2-6; the D gene remains uncertain. The DNA sequence is given as TGTGCCAGCAGCTTAAGAAGAGTAAGGGCAGACTCTGGGGCCAACGTCCTGACTTTC. It codes for CASSLRRVRADSGANVLTF.